The entry below describes one TCR beta chain. Its antigen is not identified. The PCR employed 60 Vbeta primers together with 13 Jbeta primers. Sequencing used immunoSEQ multiplex PCR; TCRdb keeps in-frame clones, though not all of them. This repertoire shows about 250,000 clones, under 90% found once; its top ten account for about 0.28%. The data belong to a study of cytomegalovirus exposure and HLA in healthy donors. This CDR3 is built from 14 residues. V was shortened by 9 bases and J by 0 bases, with 12 bases between the two germline ends. Germline loops: CDR1 SGHVS, CDR2 FQNEAQ. The study, taken as a whole, reports: CMV serostatus was the only immune exposure information that was available.

The clonotype was recovered from a girl aged 2 to 9 in good health and CMV-seronegative. The chain couples TRBV7-8 to TRBJ2-1; D is unresolved. The source material was PBMCs. The CDR3 protein is CASRVRSSYNEQFF. In DNA form, the CDR3 reads TGTGCCAGTCGGGTTCGTAGCTCCTACAATGAGCAGTTCTTC. Variable domain in full (rest from reference TRBV7-8 and TRBJ2-1): GAGVSQSPRYKVAKRGQDVALRCDPISGHVSLFWYQQALGQGPEFLTYFQNEAQLDKSGLPSDRFFAERPEGSVSTLKIQRTQQEDSAVYLCASRVRSSYNEQFFGPGTRLTVL.